The entry below describes one T cell receptor beta chain. The CDR3 loop spans 16 amino acids. Germline CDR1 reads SGHTA; CDR2 reads FQGNSA. Trimming removed 2 bases at V and 3 bases at J, with 15 bases between. The assay was immunoSEQ multiplex PCR, and TCRdb's table has in-frame clones only and misses some. The sample shows some 180,000 clones, 78% of them seen only once. This sample is drawn from a study of blood T cell repertoires in COVID-19. This sequence was found in a woman older than 75 with active or convalescent COVID-19. Sequences were obtained from peripheral blood. The chain has TRBV7-2 and TRBJ2-3, with a weak D call TRBD2 (5 bases). In DNA form, the CDR3 reads TGTGCCAGCAGCTTACAGAGCGGAGCTAGAACAGATACGCAGTATTTT. Translating it yields CASSLQSGARTDTQYF. The full variable domain, rest sourced from reference TRBV7-2 and TRBJ2-3, is GAGVSQSPSNKVTEKGKDVELRCDPISGHTALYWYRQSLGQGLEFLIYFQGNSAPDKSGLPSDRFSAERTGGSVSTLTIQRTQQEDSAVYLCASSLQSGARTDTQYFGPGTRLTVL.